These T cell receptor beta chains were read from a single sample in a study of cytomegalovirus exposure and HLA in healthy donors. Using immunoSEQ multiplex PCR, the repertoire was profiled, and TCRdb retains in-frame clones only, with some absent. Here the sample spans about 260,000 clones, just under 85% being singletons. The material sequenced was PBMCs. These receptors all come from a woman between 40 and 55 years old in good health and CMV-seropositive. Both conserved end residues are part of each CDR3. A D gene is named only where the DNA matches it firmly. Size is stated for part of the rows, as once, few or many counts, or as a class when the clone is expanded.

v_call	cdr3_length	j_call	d_call	clone_size	cdr3_aa	cdr3_nt
TRBV11-3	15	TRBJ2-7	TRBD2	NA	CASSLWGGGGYEQYF	TGTGCCAGCAGTCTATGGGGTGGGGGGGGCTACGAGCAGTACTTC
TRBV7-8	14	TRBJ1-3	NA	NA	CASSSGHSGNTIYF	TGTGCCAGCAGCTCCGGACACTCTGGAAACACCATATATTTT
TRBV14	13	TRBJ2-7	NA	NA	CASSQARFYEQYF	TGTGCCAGCAGCCAAGCCAGGTTCTACGAGCAGTACTTC
TRBV25-1	14	TRBJ2-7	TRBD1	NA	CASTSDRGIDEQYF	TGTGCCAGCACCTCCGACAGGGGGATCGACGAGCAGTACTTC
TRBV13	18	TRBJ2-5	TRBD2	NA	CASSLVGGLAGGRETQYF	TGTGCCAGCAGCTTAGTCGGCGGGCTAGCGGGAGGTCGAGAGACCCAGTACTTC
TRBV5-6	15	TRBJ2-3	NA	NA	CASSNSRVRTDTQYF	TGTGCCAGCAGCAATAGCAGGGTGCGCACAGATACGCAGTATTTT
TRBV27	15	TRBJ2-5	TRBD2	NA	CATSERAGPRVTQYF	TGTGCCACTTCGGAACGAGCGGGGCCCCGCGTGACCCAGTACTTC
TRBV15	14	TRBJ2-3	NA	NA	CATSRFPAADTQYF	TGTGCCACCAGCAGATTCCCGGCGGCAGATACGCAGTATTTT
TRBV11-2	14	TRBJ2-7	TRBD2	NA	CASSYREGPYEQYF	TGTGCCAGCAGTTACCGGGAGGGCCCCTACGAGCAGTACTTC
TRBV7-2	15	TRBJ2-7	NA	NA	CASSLAGGDSYEQYF	TGTGCCAGCAGCTTAGCAGGGGGTGATTCCTACGAGCAGTACTTC
TRBV2	14	TRBJ2-7	NA	NA	CASSTLGTTGEQYF	TGTGCCAGCAGTACACTCGGAACAACAGGCGAGCAGTACTTC
TRBV10-2	12	TRBJ2-7	NA	few	CASSDGGREQYF	TGCGCCAGCAGTGATGGGGGGAGGGAGCAGTACTTC
TRBV2	13	TRBJ1-1	NA	NA	CASQDNLNTEAFF	TGTGCCAGCCAGGACAACCTGAACACTGAAGCTTTCTTT
TRBV11-1	15	TRBJ2-7	TRBD1	NA	CASSREGQGIYEQYF	TGTGCCAGCAGCCGAGAGGGACAGGGAATCTACGAGCAGTACTTC
TRBV7-9	11	TRBJ2-5	NA	NA	CASSPLETQYF	TGTGCCAGCAGCCCACTTGAGACCCAGTACTTC
TRBV30	13	TRBJ1-3	NA	NA	CAWSVSGLATIYF	TGTGCCTGGAGTGTAAGCGGCTTGGCCACCATATATTTT
TRBV7-3	14	TRBJ2-7	TRBD1	NA	CASSPDRASYEQYF	TGTGCCAGCAGCCCAGACAGGGCCTCCTACGAGCAGTACTTC
TRBV5-8	18	TRBJ1-5	TRBD1	NA	CASSPIRTGSYSNQPQHF	TGTGCCAGCAGCCCCATCCGGACAGGATCTTATAGCAATCAGCCCCAGCATTTT
TRBV19	15	TRBJ2-4	NA	NA	CASSIPPGAKNIQYF	TGTGCCAGTAGTATCCCCCCAGGGGCCAAAAACATTCAGTACTTC
TRBV11-2	13	TRBJ2-5	TRBD1	NA	CASSRQGQETQYF	TGTGCCAGCAGCCGACAGGGCCAAGAGACCCAGTACTTC
TRBV9	12	TRBJ2-1	NA	NA	CASSARDNEQFF	TGTGCCAGCAGCGCGAGAGACAATGAGCAGTTCTTC
TRBV28	15	TRBJ1-2	NA	NA	CASSPLLGTNYGYTF	TGTGCCAGCAGTCCCCTCCTAGGAACGAACTATGGCTACACCTTC
TRBV7-9	15	TRBJ2-7	TRBD2	NA	CASSEALAGIHEQYF	TGTGCCAGCAGCGAAGCTCTAGCGGGAATCCACGAGCAGTACTTC
TRBV4-1	16	TRBJ2-1	TRBD2	once	CASSLGLAASYNEQFF	TGCGCCAGCAGCCTGGGACTAGCGGCCTCCTACAATGAGCAGTTCTTC
TRBV19	14	TRBJ2-1	NA	NA	CASSITGTYNEQFF	TGTGCCAGTAGTATTACAGGGACCTACAATGAGCAGTTCTTC
TRBV30	14	TRBJ2-7	TRBD2	NA	CAWNRLAGNYEQYF	TGTGCCTGGAACAGACTAGCGGGAAACTACGAGCAGTACTTC
TRBV9	14	TRBJ2-4	NA	NA	CASSVSGFRDIQYF	TGTGCCAGCAGCGTATCAGGGTTCCGGGACATTCAGTACTTC
TRBV5-1	16	TRBJ2-5	TRBD2	NA	CASSPGTSGRQETQYF	TGCGCCAGCAGCCCCGGGACTAGCGGAAGGCAAGAGACCCAGTACTTC
TRBV29-1	13	TRBJ1-1	NA	NA	CSVTFGGGTEAFF	TGCAGCGTGACTTTCGGCGGGGGGACTGAAGCTTTCTTT
TRBV4-1	16	TRBJ2-7	TRBD2	NA	CASSQGGASGSYEQYF	TGCGCCAGCAGCCAAGGTGGGGCTAGCGGTTCCTACGAGCAGTACTTC
TRBV30	12	TRBJ2-7	TRBD2	NA	CAWSGGSDEQYF	TGTGCCTGGAGTGGCGGGAGTGACGAGCAGTACTTC
TRBV7-2	16	TRBJ1-2	NA	NA	CASSLALGARGNGYTF	TGTGCCAGCAGCTTAGCGCTGGGAGCTCGCGGTAATGGCTACACCTTC
TRBV28	14	TRBJ1-2	NA	once	CASSPPRTGYGYTF	TGTGCCAGCAGCCCCCCCCGAACAGGGTATGGCTACACCTTC
TRBV6-5	12	TRBJ2-7	NA	NA	CASSSSSYEQYF	TGTGCCAGCAGTTCCAGCTCCTACGAGCAGTACTTC
TRBV6-1	16	TRBJ2-7	NA	NA	CASSARGGNPFYEQYF	TGTGCCAGCAGTGCCAGAGGAGGAAACCCTTTCTACGAGCAGTACTTC
TRBV19	13	TRBJ1-6	NA	NA	CASSRDYNSPLHF	TGTGCCAGTAGTCGAGATTATAATTCACCCCTCCACTTT
TRBV6-5	14	TRBJ2-7	TRBD2	NA	CASSRSGTSYEQYF	TGTGCCAGCAGTCGCAGCGGGACCTCCTACGAGCAGTACTTC
TRBV5-1	14	TRBJ2-7	TRBD1	NA	CASSLGQGEDEQYF	TGCGCCAGCAGCCTGGGACAGGGTGAGGACGAGCAGTACTTC
TRBV11-3	11	TRBJ2-7	NA	NA	CASSLRGEQYF	TGTGCCAGCAGCTTAAGGGGAGAGCAGTACTTC
TRBV15	15	TRBJ2-1	TRBD2	NA	CATEDREGPYNEQFF	TGTGCCACCGAGGATAGGGAGGGCCCCTACAATGAGCAGTTCTTC
TRBV2	18	TRBJ2-4	TRBD1	NA	CASSLGQGAFQAKNIQYF	TGTGCCAGCAGTTTAGGACAGGGGGCATTCCAAGCCAAAAACATTCAGTACTTC
TRBV5-1	14	TRBJ2-2	TRBD1	once	CASSETGAGGELFF	TGCGCCAGCAGCGAGACAGGGGCGGGCGGGGAGCTGTTTTTT
TRBV5-1	17	TRBJ2-2	TRBD1	NA	CASSTDRGPTDGGELFF	TGCGCCAGCAGCACGGACAGGGGCCCAACCGACGGCGGGGAGCTGTTTTTT
TRBV25-1	15	TRBJ2-2	NA	NA	CASRDAQGRTGELFF	TGTGCCAGCAGGGACGCGCAGGGGAGAACCGGGGAGCTGTTTTTT
TRBV4-3	16	TRBJ2-3	TRBD2	NA	CASSQDLAGGPDTQYF	TGCGCCAGCAGCCAAGATCTCGCGGGAGGGCCGGATACGCAGTATTTT
TRBV5-4	15	TRBJ2-2	NA	few	CASSFGGVNTGELFF	TGTGCCAGCAGCTTCGGGGGAGTGAACACCGGGGAGCTGTTTTTT
TRBV5-1	15	TRBJ1-1	NA	NA	CASRRTGILNTEAFF	TGCGCCAGCAGACGAACAGGGATTCTGAACACTGAAGCTTTCTTT
TRBV28	14	TRBJ2-7	NA	NA	CASSLDSASYEQYF	TGTGCCAGCAGTTTAGACAGTGCCTCCTACGAGCAGTACTTC
TRBV14	15	TRBJ1-1	NA	once	CASSQGRQRNTEAFF	TGTGCCAGCAGCCAAGGGCGGCAGAGGAACACTGAAGCTTTCTTT
TRBV11-2	12	TRBJ2-3	NA	once	CASSLGGDTQYF	TGTGCCAGCAGCTTGGGCGGGGATACGCAGTATTTT
TRBV5-4	13	TRBJ1-1	NA	NA	CASSLGQETEAFF	TGTGCCAGCAGCTTGGGACAGGAAACTGAAGCTTTCTTT
TRBV11-2	15	TRBJ2-7	TRBD2	NA	CASSLARSGGSEQYF	TGTGCCAGCAGCTTAGCCCGCAGCGGGGGCTCCGAGCAGTACTTC